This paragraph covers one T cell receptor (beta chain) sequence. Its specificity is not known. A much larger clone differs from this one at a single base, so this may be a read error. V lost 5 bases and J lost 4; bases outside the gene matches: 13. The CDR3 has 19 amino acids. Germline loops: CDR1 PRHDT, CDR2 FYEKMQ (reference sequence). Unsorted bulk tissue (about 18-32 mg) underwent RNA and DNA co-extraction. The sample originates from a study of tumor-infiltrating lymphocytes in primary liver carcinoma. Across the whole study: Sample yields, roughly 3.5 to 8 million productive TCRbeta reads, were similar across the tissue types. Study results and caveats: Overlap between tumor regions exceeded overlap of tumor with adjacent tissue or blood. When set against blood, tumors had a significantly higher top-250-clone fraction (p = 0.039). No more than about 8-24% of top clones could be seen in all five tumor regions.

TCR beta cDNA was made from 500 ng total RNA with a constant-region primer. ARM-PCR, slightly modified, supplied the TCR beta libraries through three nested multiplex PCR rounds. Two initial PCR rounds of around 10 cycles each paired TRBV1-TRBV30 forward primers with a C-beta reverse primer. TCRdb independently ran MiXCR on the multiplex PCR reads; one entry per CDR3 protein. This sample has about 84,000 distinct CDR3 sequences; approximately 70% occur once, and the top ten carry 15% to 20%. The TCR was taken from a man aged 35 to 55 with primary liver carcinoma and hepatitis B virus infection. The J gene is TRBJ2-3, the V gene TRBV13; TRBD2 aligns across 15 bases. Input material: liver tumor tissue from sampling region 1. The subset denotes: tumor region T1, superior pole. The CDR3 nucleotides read TGTGCCAGCAGCCTCTCCCGGACTAGCGGGAGGGAAGTGGCAGATACGCAGTATTTT. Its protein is CASSLSRTSGREVADTQYF.